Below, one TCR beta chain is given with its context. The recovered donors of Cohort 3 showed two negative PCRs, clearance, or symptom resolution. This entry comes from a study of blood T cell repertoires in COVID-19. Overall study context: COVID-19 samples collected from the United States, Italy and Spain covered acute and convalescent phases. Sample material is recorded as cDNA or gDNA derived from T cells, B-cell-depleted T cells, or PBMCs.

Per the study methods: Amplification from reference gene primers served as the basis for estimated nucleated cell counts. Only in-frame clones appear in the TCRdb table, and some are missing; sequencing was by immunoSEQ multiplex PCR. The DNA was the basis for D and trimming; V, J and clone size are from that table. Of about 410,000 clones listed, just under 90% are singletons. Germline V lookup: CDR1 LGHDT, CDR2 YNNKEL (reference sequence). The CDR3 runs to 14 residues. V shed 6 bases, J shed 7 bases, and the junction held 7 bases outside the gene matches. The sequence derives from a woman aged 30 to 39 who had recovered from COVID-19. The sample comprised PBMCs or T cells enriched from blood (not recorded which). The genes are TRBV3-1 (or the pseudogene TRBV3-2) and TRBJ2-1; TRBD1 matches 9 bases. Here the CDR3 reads CASSPGTGLNEQFF. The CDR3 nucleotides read TGTGCCAGCAGTCCCGGGACAGGGTTGAATGAGCAGTTCTTC.